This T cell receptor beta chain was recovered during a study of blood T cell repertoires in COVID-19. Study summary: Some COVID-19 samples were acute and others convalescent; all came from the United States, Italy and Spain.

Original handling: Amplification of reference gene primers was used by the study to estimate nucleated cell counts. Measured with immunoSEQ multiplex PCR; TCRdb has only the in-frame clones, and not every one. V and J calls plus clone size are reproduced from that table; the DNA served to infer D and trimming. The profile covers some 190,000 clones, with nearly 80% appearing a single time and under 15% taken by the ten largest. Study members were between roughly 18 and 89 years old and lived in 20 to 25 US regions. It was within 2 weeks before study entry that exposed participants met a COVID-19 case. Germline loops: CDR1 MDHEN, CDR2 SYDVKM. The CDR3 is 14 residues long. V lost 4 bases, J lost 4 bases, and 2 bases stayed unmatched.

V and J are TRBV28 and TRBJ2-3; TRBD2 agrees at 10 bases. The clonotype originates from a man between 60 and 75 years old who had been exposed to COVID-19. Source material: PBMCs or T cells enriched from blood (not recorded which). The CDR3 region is CASSSLAGADTQYF. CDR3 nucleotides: TGTGCCAGCAGTTCCCTAGCGGGAGCAGATACGCAGTATTTT.